This passage covers 16 T cell receptor beta chains from one sample sequenced in a study of blood T cell repertoires in COVID-19. Clones were sequenced by immunoSEQ multiplex PCR, and TCRdb holds only the in-frame ones, with some missing. The table includes 100,000 to 150,000 clones, around 88% detected once. The material sequenced was peripheral blood. These receptors came from a man aged 55 to 69 with COVID-19, enrolled during active disease.

This CDR3 reads CASSQAPSGGTYEQYF. Written as DNA, the CDR3 is TGCGCCAGCAGCCAAGCGCCTAGCGGGGGGACCTACGAGCAGTACTTC. V is TRBV4-3 and J is TRBJ2-7; 11 nucleotides line up with TRBD2. In germline, CDR1 is LGHNA, CDR2 YSLEER. The junction had 4 bases not matched to a gene; V was cut back by 1 base and J by 2 bases. The length of the CDR3 is 16 residues.

This clone was seen a few times. The chain is built from TRBV6-5 and TRBJ1-2, with 7 bases that match TRBD1. Germline V gene data show CDR1 as MNHEY and CDR2 as SVGAGI. The CDR3 runs to 14 residues. The junction had 9 bases not matched to a gene; V was cut back by 6 bases and J by 5 bases. CDR3 sequence (DNA): TGTGCCAGCAGCCAAGACAGGGCCCCTTATGGCTACACCTTC. Translating it yields CASSQDRAPYGYTF.

V and J are TRBV11-2 and TRBJ1-1, with a possible D match to TRBD1 (5 bases). The germline V and J ends were trimmed by 0 bases and 2 bases, with 13 bases remaining between them. Per the germline V gene, CDR1 is SGHAT and CDR2 is FQNNGV. This CDR3 is 16 amino acids long. The DNA for the CDR3 is TGTGCCAGCAGCTTAGATAAGGCAGGGCTTAACACTGAAGCTTTCTTT. It encodes CASSLDKAGLNTEAFF.

This sequence joins TRBV6-5 and TRBJ2-7, with TRBD2 identical over 8 bases. This CDR3 spans 13 amino acids. Germline CDR1 reads MNHEY; CDR2 reads SVGAGI. Trimming cost V 8 bases and J 2 bases; bases outside gene matches: 5. CDR3: CASGTAGAYEQYF. CDR3 coding DNA: TGTGCCAGCGGCACAGCGGGAGCCTACGAGCAGTACTTC.

This clone was seen once. V and J are TRBV7-3 and TRBJ2-7; 11 bases match TRBD1. This CDR3 has 16 amino acids. The V segment lost 6 bases and the J segment 4 bases; nucleotides outside the gene matches: 11. From germline, CDR1 is SGHTA and CDR2 FQGTGA. CDR3 coding DNA: TGTGCCAGCAGTCAAGCCGGACAGGGGGCAGGGTACGAGCAGTACTTC. Translation: CASSQAGQGAGYEQYF.

This sequence joins TRBV18 and TRBJ1-1, with TRBD1 identical over 8 bases. The CDR3 is 15 residues long. Unmatched junction bases numbered 15, after V lost 8 bases and J lost 7 bases. Germline values: CDR1 KGHSH, CDR2 LQKENI. The CDR3 sequence is CASQQGAGGGSEAFF. The CDR3, as DNA: TGTGCCAGCCAACAGGGAGCAGGGGGCGGGAGTGAAGCTTTCTTT.

The chain recombines TRBV20-1 with TRBJ1-6; possibly TRBD1 for D (6 bases). Germline lookup yields CDR1 DFQATT and CDR2 SNEGSKA (reference sequence). This CDR3 is built from 17 residues. Deletions cut 3 bases from V and 2 bases from J, with 17 bases between. Here the CDR3 reads CSASDTRRTAYNSPLHF. CDR3 sequence (DNA): TGCAGTGCTAGTGACACCCGACGGACAGCCTATAATTCACCCCTCCACTTT.

Here the CDR3 reads CASSSRDTGGTDTQYF. DNA of the CDR3: TGCGCCAGCAGCTCCAGGGACACGGGTGGCACAGATACGCAGTATTTT. The rearrangement uses TRBV5-1 and TRBJ2-3; maybe TRBD1 (6 bases). With 3 bases removed from V and 1 base from J, the gap between germline ends came to 15 bases. CDR1 is SGHRS, CDR2 YFSETQ, per germline. This CDR3 comprises 16 residues.

V and J are TRBV4-1 and TRBJ1-6; 7 nucleotides line up with TRBD1. With V trimmed by 1 base and J by 7 bases, 13 bases remained unmatched. Germline V gene sequence: CDR1 MGHRA, CDR2 YSYEKL. CDR3 size: 18 residues. The CDR3 protein is CASSQAGGGRGLNSPLHF. CDR3 nucleotides: TGCGCCAGCAGCCAAGCGGGAGGGGGCCGAGGTTTGAATTCACCCCTCCACTTT.

The genes are TRBV14 and TRBJ2-3, with D possibly TRBD1 on 6 matching bases. Trimming cost V 8 bases and J 2 bases, with 8 bases left between them. This CDR3 is built from 12 residues. The germline V gene encodes CDR1 SGHDN and CDR2 FVKESK. This CDR3 reads CASGQSTDTQYF. Written as DNA, the CDR3 is TGTGCCAGCGGACAGTCCACAGATACGCAGTATTTT.

This rearrangement joins TRBV30 to TRBJ2-3; 15 bases line up with TRBD2. CDR1 and CDR2 from the germline V gene are GTSNPN and SVGIG (reference sequence). After removal of 1 base from V and 6 bases from J, the junction contained 5 bases not matched to a gene. The CDR3 runs to 16 residues. This CDR3 is CAWSAGLAGGLDTQYF. The CDR3, as DNA: TGTGCCTGGAGTGCTGGACTAGCGGGGGGGCTTGATACGCAGTATTTT.

The chain recombines TRBV4-1 with TRBJ2-7, with a tentative D call TRBD1 (6 bases). The CDR3 contains 14 residues. The germline gives CDR1 MGHRA, CDR2 YSYEKL. V was cut by 3 bases and J by 6 bases, with 15 bases left in between. CDR3 sequence: CASSQTDSKSEQYF. The CDR3 coding sequence is TGCGCCAGCAGCCAGACGGACAGTAAGAGCGAGCAGTACTTC.

This clone has only one observation. V usage is TRBV16 and J usage is TRBJ1-2; D is perhaps TRBD1 (6 bases). Trimming removed 5 bases at V and 3 bases at J, with 13 bases between. Germline values: CDR1 KGHSY, CDR2 FQNENV. This CDR3 has 14 residues. CDR3 protein: CASSEQGPYYGYTF. CDR3 coding DNA: TGTGCCAGCAGCGAACAGGGTCCCTACTATGGCTACACCTTC.

The chain is built from TRBV6-5 and TRBJ1-4; D not resolved. Germline lookup yields CDR1 MNHEY and CDR2 SVGAGI. Trimming pared 6 bases from V and 0 bases from J, leaving 11 bases between. This CDR3 comprises 15 residues. The CDR3 here is CASSSDSATNEKLFF. The CDR3 DNA reads TGTGCCAGCAGCTCCGACTCTGCAACTAATGAAAAACTGTTTTTT.

This chain uses TRBV10-3 with TRBJ1-2; 11 positions agree with TRBD1. The V gene end was trimmed by 0 bases and the J gene end by 7 bases; junction bases not matched to a gene: 10. The germline CDR1 and CDR2 sequences are ENHRY and SYGVKD. This CDR3 region has 17 residues. CDR3 sequence (DNA): TGTGCCATCAGTGAGTCGGGACAGGGGGTCCCCCGGCGTGGCTACACCTTC. Translated, it gives CAISESGQGVPRRGYTF.

The rearrangement uses TRBV5-1 and TRBJ1-2; no reliable D call. The V gene lost 4 bases and the J gene lost 0 bases, with 16 bases spanning the gap. CDR1 is SGHRS, CDR2 YFSETQ, per germline. This CDR3 is 16 amino acids long. CDR3 residues: CASSTTSPTSNYGYTF. The CDR3 DNA reads TGCGCCAGCAGCACAACCTCACCCACCTCTAACTATGGCTACACCTTC.